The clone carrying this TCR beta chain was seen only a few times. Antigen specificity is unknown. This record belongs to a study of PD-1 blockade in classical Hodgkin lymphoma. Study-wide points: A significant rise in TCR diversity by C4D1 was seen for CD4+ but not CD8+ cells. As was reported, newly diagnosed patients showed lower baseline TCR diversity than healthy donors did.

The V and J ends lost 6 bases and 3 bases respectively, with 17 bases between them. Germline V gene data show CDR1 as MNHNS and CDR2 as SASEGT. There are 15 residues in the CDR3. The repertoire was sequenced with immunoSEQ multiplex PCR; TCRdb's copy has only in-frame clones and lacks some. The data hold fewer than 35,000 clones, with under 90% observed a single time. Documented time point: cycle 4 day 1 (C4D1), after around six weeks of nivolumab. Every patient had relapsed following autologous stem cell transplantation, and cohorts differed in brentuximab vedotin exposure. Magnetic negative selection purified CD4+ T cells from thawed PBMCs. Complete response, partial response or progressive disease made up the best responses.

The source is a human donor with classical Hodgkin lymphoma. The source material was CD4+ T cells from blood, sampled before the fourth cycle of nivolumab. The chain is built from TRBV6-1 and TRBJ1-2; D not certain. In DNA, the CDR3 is TGTGCCAGCAGCCGTACCGCCACGGACTACTATGGCTACACCTTC. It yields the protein CASSRTATDYYGYTF.